Below are 2 T cell receptor beta chains sequenced from a single sample in a study of T cells in Graves' hyperthyroidism and ophthalmopathy. The source material, RNA transcripts, was used to amplify TCR beta CDR3 regions. The HTBI primer set served for first-round RT-PCR of the TCR CDR3. TCRdb fed the multiplex PCR reads into MiXCR, producing one record per CDR3 protein. Altogether approximately 870,000 distinct CDR3 sequences are present, around 38% being singletons, with the ten largest covering approximately 8.7%. Material for sequencing was blood. The receptors derive from a man aged 18 to 29 with Graves' hyperthyroidism.

The chain is built from TRBV15 and TRBJ1-5, with D possibly TRBD1 on 5 matching bases. The CDR3 is made up of 15 amino acids. The V end was cut by 1 base, the J end by 2 bases, with 9 bases between. CDR1 is LNHNV and CDR2 is YYDKDF in the germline V gene (reference sequence). CDR3 amino acids: CATSRARGGNQPQHF. CDR3 nucleotide sequence: TGTGCCACCAGCAGAGCGAGGGGTGGCAATCAGCCCCAGCATTTT.

This chain connects TRBV5-1 to TRBJ2-2; 8 bases map to TRBD1. V shed 0 bases, J shed 3 bases, and the junction held 4 bases outside the gene matches. The CDR3 loop spans 16 amino acids. The germline V gene encodes CDR1 SGHRS and CDR2 YFSETQ. The CDR3 region has the DNA TGCGCCAGCAGCTTGGGGCCGGGACAGGACACCGGGGAGCTGTTTTTT. As protein: CASSLGPGQDTGELFF.